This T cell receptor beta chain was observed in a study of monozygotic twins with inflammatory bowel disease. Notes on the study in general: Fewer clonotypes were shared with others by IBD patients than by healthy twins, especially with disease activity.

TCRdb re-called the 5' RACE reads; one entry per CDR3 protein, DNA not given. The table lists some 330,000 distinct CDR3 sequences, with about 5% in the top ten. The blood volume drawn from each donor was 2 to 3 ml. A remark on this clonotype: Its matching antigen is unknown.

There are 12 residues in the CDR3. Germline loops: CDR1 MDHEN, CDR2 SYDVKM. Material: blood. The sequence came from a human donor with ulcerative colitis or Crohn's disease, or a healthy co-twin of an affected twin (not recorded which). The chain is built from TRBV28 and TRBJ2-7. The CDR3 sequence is CASSFLTYEQYF. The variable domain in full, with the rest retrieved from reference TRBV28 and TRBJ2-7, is DVKVTQSSRYLVKRTGEKVFLECVQDMDHENMFWYRQDPGLGLRLIYFSYDVKMKEKGDIPEGYSVSREKKERFSLILESASTNQTSMYLCASSFLTYEQYFGPGTRLTVT.